This T cell receptor beta chain was captured by sequencing in a study of human T cells and chemical hapten exposure. Study observations and caveats: Expanded TCRs made up significantly more big CDR3 similarity clusters than controls did.

V dropped 6 bases and J dropped 4; count of bases not matched to a gene: 7. This CDR3 has 14 amino acids. CDR1 and CDR2 (germline): ENHRY, SYGVKD. This clonotype has just a few counts. The antigen remains unidentified. Individual cDNA molecules (in the library) carried attached unique molecular identifiers. Via MiXCR, TCRdb re-called the RACE reads, giving one row per CDR3 protein. This table holds about 180,000 distinct CDR3 sequences, more than 25% found once. Time point here: pre-sensitization, week 0. Described treatment: therapeutic diphenylcyclopropenone sensitization with weekly scalp DPC. The sample was whole blood, taken in connection with sensitization to the hapten diphenylcyclopropenone (DPC). The chain couples TRBV10-3 to TRBJ2-5; 8 bases map to TRBD1. The sequence was collected from a woman aged 25-40 years with alopecia areata. Some clones in this sample may be carry-over from other donors' samples. The CDR3 region is CAISPRGLGETQYF. In nucleotides, the CDR3 is TGTGCCATCAGCCCCAGGGGGCTCGGAGAGACCCAGTACTTC.